This TCR beta chain was captured in a study of CD8+CD57+ T cells in acquired aplastic anemia. The template for TCR beta VDJ and CDR3 sequence profiling was genomic DNA. TCRdb reanalysed the reads using MiXCR and keeps one entry per CDR3 protein. The table lists 200,000 to 250,000 distinct CDR3 sequences, 50% to 70% of them singletons. Patients chosen for sequencing had CD8+CD57+ cells that had expanded, as shown by flow cytometry. This clonotype was seen a handful of times. With V trimmed by 3 bases and J by 8 bases, 4 bases remained unmatched. This CDR3 spans 12 amino acids. Germline lookup yields CDR1 SGDLS and CDR2 YYNGEE.

The sequencing input was sorted CD4+, CD8+, or CD8+CD57+ T cells (not recorded which) from PBMCs. This TCR derives from a human donor with aplastic anemia. The chain combines TRBV9 with TRBJ1-1, with TRBD1 identical over 7 bases. The CDR3 here is CASSASTGEAFF. As DNA, the CDR3 is TGTGCCAGCAGCGCCTCGACAGGGGAAGCTTTCTTT.